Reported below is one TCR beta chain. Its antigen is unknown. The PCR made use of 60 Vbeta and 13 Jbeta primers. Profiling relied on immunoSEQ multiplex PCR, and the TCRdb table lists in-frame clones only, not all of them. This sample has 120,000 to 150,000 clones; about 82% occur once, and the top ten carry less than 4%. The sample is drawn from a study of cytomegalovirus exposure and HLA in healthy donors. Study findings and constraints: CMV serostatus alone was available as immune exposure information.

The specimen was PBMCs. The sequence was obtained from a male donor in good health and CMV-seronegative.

The CDR3 is CASSFLDREETQYF. DNA of the CDR3: TGTGCCAGCAGTTTCCTGGACAGAGAAGAGACCCAGTACTTC. V usage is TRBV28 and J usage is TRBJ2-5, with D maybe TRBD1 (6 bases). With 3 bases removed from V and 3 bases from J, the gap between germline ends came to 11 bases. CDR1 is MDHEN and CDR2 is SYDVKM in the germline V gene. CDR3 length equals 14 residues.